This T cell receptor beta chain was sequenced during a study of control samples from healthy donors and cancer patients. The table lists this clone with a few counts. The CDR3 length is 12 residues. Clones were sequenced by immunoSEQ multiplex PCR, and TCRdb holds only the in-frame ones, with some missing. Of around 150,000 clones in the sample, 80% to 90% were seen once. The sequence derives from a man aged 18 to 29 in good health. The chain combines TRBV21-1 with TRBJ1-5; the D call TRBD1 from the table was never checked on the DNA. TRBV21-1 corresponds to a pseudogene. The source material was blood. The CDR3 nucleotides are TGTACAGGATGCAGTCTCAATCAGCCCCAGCATTTT. This sequence encodes CTGCSLNQPQHF.